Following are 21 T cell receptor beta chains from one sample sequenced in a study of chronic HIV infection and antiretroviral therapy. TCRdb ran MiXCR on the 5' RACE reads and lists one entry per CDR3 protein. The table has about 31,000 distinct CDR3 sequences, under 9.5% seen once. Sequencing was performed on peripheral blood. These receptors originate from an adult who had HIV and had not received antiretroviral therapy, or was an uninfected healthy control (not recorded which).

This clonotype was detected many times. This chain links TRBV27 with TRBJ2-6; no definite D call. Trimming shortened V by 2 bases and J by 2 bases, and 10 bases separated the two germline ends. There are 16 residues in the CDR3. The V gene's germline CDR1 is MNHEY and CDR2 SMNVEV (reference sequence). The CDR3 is CASSLLEGAGANVLTF. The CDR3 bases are TGTGCCAGCAGTTTACTGGAAGGAGCTGGGGCCAACGTCCTGACTTTC.

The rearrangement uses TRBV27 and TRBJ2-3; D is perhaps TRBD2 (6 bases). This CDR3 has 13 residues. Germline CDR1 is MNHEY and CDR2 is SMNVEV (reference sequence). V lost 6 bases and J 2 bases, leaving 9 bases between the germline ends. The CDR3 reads CASRGRLTDTQYF. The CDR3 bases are TGTGCCAGCAGAGGGAGGCTCACAGATACGCAGTATTTT.

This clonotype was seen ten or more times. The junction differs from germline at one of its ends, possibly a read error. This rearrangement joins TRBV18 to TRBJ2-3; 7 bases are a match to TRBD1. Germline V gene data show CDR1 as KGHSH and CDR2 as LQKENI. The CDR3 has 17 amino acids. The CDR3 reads CASSPPQGPKGTDTQYF. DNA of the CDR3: TGTGCCAGCTCGCCACCACAGGGGCCCAAAGGCACAGATACGCAGTATTTT.

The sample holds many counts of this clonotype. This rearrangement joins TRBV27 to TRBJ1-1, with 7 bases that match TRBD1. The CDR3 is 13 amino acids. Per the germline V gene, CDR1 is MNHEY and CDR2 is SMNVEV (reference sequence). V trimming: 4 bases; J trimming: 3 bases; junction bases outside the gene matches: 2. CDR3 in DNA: TGTGCCAGCAGTTCGACAGGGTACACTGAAGCTTTCTTT. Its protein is CASSSTGYTEAFF.

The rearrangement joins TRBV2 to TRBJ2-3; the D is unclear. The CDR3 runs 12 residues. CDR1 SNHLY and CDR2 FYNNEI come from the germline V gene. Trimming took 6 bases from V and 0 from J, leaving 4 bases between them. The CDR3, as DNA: TGTGCCAGCAGGGCTAGCACAGATACGCAGTATTTT. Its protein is CASRASTDTQYF.

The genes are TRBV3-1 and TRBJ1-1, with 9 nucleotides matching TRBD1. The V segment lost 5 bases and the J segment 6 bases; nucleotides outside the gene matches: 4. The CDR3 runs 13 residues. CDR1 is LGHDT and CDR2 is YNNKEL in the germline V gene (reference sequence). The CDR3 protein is CASSYRGRSEAFF. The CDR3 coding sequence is TGTGCCAGCAGCTACAGGGGGCGATCTGAAGCTTTCTTT.

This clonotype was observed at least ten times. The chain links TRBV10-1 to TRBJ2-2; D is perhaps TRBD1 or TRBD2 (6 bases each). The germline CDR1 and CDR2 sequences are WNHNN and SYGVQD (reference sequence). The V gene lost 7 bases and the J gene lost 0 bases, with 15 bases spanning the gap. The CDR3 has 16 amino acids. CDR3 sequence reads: CASTPGGTANTGELFF. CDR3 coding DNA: TGCGCCAGCACCCCCGGGGGCACAGCGAACACCGGGGAGCTGTTTTTT.

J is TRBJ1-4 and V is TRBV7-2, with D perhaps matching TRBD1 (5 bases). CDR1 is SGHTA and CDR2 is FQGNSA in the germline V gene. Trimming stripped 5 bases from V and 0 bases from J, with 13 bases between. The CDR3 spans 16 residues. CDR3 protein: CASSATAYSTNEKLFF. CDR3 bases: TGTGCCAGCAGCGCGACAGCATATTCAACTAATGAAAAACTGTTTTTT.

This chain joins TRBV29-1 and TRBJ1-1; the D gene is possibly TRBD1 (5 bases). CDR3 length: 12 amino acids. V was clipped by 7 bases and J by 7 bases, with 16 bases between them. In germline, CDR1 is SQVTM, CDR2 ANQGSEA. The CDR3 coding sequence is TGCAGCGCTGGGGCCACAGGAATTGAAGCTTTCTTT. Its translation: CSAGATGIEAFF.

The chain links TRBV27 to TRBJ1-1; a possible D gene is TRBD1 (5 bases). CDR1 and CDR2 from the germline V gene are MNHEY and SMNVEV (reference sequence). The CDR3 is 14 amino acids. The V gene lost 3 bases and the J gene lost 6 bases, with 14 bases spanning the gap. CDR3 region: CASSFQGMWPEAFF. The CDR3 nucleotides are TGTGCCAGCAGTTTCCAGGGTATGTGGCCTGAAGCTTTCTTT.

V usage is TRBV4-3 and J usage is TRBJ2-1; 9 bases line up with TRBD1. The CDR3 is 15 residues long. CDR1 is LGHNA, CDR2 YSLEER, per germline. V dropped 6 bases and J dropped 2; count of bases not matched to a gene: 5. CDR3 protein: CASREGQGPYNEQFF. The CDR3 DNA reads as TGCGCCAGCAGGGAGGGACAGGGACCCTACAATGAGCAGTTCTTC.

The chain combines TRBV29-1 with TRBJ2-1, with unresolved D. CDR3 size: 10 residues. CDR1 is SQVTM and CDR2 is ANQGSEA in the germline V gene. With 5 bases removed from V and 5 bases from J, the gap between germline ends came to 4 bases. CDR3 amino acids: CSVWDNEQFF. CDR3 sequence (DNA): TGCAGCGTTTGGGACAATGAGCAGTTCTTC.

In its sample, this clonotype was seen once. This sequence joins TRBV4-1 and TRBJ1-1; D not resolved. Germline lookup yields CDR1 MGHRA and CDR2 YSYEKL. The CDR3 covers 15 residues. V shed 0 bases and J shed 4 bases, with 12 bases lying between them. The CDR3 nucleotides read TGCGCCAGCAGCCAAGAAGGGAGGGAGAGCACTGAAGCTTTCTTT. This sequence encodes CASSQEGRESTEAFF.

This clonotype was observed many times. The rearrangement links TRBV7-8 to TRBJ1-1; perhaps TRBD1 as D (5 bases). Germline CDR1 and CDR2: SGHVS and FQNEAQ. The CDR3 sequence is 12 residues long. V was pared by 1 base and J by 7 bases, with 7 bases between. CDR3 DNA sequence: TGTGCCAGCAGCTTAGTGACAGATGAAGCTTTCTTT. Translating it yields CASSLVTDEAFF. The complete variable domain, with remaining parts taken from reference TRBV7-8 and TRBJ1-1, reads GAGVSQSPRYKVAKRGQDVALRCDPISGHVSLFWYQQALGQGPEFLTYFQNEAQLDKSGLPSDRFFAERPEGSVSTLKIQRTQQEDSAVYLCASSLVTDEAFFGQGTRLTVV.

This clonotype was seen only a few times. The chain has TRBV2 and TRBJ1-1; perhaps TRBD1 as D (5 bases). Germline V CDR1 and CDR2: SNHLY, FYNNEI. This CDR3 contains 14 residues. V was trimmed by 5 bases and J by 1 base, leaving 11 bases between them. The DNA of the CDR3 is TGTGCCAGCAGTATAAAGGGGAGGAACACTGAAGCTTTCTTT. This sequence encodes CASSIKGRNTEAFF.

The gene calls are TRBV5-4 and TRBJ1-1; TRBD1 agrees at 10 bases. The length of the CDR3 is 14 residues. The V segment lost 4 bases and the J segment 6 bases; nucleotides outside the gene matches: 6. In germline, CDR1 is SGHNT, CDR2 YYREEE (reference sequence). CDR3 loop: CASSAGQGTPEAFF. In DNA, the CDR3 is TGTGCCAGCAGCGCGGGACAGGGGACCCCTGAAGCTTTCTTT.

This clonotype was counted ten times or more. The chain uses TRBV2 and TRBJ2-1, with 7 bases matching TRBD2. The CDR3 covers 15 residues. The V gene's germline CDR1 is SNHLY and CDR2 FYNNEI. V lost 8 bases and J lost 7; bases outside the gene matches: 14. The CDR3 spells CASHGLEVSGNEQFF. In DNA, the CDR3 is TGTGCCAGCCATGGACTAGAGGTCTCCGGGAATGAGCAGTTCTTC. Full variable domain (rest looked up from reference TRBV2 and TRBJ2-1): EPEVTQTPSHQVTQMGQEVILRCVPISNHLYFYWYRQILGQKVEFLVSFYNNEISEKSEIFDDQFSVERPDGSNFTLKIRSTKLEDSAMYFCASHGLEVSGNEQFFGPGTRLTVL.

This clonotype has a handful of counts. This chain's CDR3 is CASSLGGGNQETQYF. CDR3 sequence (DNA): TGCGCCAGCAGCTTGGGCGGGGGGAACCAAGAGACCCAGTACTTC. The chain carries TRBV5-1 and TRBJ2-5; 8 nucleotides line up with TRBD2. After removal of 0 bases from V and 0 bases from J, the junction contained 1 base not matched to a gene. The CDR3 runs 15 residues. CDR1 is SGHRS, CDR2 YFSETQ, per germline.

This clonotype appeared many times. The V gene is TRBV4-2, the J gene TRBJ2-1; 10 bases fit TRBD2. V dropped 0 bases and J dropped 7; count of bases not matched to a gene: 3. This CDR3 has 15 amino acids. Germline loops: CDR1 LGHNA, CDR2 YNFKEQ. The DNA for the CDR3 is TGTGCCAGCAGCCAAGATGTGACTAGCGGGAATGAGCAGTTCTTC. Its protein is CASSQDVTSGNEQFF.

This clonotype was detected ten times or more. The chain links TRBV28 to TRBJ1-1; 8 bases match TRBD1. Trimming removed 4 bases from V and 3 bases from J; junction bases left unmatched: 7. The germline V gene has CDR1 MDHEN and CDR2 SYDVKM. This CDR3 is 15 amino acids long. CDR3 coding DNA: TGTGCCAGCAGTTCTCAACGGACAGGGTACACTGAAGCTTTCTTT. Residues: CASSSQRTGYTEAFF.

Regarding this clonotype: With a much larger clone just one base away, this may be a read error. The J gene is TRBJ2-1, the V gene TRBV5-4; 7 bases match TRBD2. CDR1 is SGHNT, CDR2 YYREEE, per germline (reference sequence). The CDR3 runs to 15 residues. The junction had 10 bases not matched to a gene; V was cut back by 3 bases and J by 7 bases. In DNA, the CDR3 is TGTGCCAGCAGCTCGGGACTATCGGGATATAATGAGCAGTTCTTC. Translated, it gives CASSSGLSGYNEQFF.